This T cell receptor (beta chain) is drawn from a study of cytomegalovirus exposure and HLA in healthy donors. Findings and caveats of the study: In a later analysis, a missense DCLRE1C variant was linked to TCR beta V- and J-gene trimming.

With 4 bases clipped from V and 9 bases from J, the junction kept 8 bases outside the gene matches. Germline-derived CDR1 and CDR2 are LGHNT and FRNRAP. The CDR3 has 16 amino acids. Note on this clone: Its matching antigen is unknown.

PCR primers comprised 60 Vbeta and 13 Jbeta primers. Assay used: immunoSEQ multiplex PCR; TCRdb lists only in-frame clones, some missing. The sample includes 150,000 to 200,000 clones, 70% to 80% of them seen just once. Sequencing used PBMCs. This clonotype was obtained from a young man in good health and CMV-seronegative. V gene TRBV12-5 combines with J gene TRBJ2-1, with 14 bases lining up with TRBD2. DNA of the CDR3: TGTGCTAGTGGTTGGGGACTAGCGGGAGTTGTGGGTGAGCAGTTCTTC. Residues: CASGWGLAGVVGEQFF.